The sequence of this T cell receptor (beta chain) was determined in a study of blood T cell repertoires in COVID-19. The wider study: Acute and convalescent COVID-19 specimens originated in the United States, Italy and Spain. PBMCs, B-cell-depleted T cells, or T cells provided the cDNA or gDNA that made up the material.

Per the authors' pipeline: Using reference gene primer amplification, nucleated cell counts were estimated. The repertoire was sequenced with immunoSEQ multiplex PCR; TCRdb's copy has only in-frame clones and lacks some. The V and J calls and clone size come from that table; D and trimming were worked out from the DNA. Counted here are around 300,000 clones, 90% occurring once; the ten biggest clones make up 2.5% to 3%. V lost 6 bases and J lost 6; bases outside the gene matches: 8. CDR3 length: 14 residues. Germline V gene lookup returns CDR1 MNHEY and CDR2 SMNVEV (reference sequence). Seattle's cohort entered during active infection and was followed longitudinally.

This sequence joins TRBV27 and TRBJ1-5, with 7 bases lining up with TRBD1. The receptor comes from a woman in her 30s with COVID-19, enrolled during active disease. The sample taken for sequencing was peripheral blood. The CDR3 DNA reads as TGTGCCAGCAGCCCAGGGGGTTGGTCTCAGCCCCAGCATTTT. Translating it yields CASSPGGWSQPQHF.